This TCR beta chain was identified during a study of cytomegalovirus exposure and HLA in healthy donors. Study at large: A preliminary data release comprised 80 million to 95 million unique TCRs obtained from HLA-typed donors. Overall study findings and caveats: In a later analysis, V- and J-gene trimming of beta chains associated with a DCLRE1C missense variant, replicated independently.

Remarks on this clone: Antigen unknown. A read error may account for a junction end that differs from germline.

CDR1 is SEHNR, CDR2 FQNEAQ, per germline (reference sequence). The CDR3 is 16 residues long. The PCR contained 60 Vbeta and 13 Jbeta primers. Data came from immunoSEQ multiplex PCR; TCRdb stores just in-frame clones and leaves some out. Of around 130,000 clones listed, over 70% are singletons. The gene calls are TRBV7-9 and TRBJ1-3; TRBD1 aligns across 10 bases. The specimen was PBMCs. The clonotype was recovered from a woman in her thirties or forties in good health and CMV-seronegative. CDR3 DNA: TGTTCCAGCAGCTCACTCGACAGGGGGCTAGGAAACACCATATATTTT. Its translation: CSSSSLDRGLGNTIYF.